A single T cell receptor beta chain is shown here with its context. The data originate from a study of blood T cell repertoires in COVID-19. Study-level information: Samples representing acute and convalescent COVID-19 were sourced from the United States, Italy and Spain. The analysed material was cDNA or gDNA that came from T cells, B-cell-depleted T cells, or PBMCs.

Methods used by the authors: Estimation of nucleated cell counts relied on the amplification of reference gene primers. TCRdb's copy holds only in-frame clones and misses some; the assay was immunoSEQ multiplex PCR. For V, J and clone size, that table is used; D and trimming come from the DNA. This table has about 220,000 clones, around 83% appearing once. Deletions cut 6 bases from V and 0 bases from J, with 11 bases between. There are 15 residues in the CDR3. Germline-derived CDR1 and CDR2 are MNHEY and SVGAGI. Sequencing input: peripheral blood. The clonotype originates from a man aged 45-65 years with active or convalescent COVID-19. The genes are TRBV6-5 and TRBJ1-4; no clear D gene. As DNA, the CDR3 is TGTGCCAGCAGCCAGAGGGTCGCAACTAATGAAAAACTGTTTTTT. Translating it yields CASSQRVATNEKLFF.